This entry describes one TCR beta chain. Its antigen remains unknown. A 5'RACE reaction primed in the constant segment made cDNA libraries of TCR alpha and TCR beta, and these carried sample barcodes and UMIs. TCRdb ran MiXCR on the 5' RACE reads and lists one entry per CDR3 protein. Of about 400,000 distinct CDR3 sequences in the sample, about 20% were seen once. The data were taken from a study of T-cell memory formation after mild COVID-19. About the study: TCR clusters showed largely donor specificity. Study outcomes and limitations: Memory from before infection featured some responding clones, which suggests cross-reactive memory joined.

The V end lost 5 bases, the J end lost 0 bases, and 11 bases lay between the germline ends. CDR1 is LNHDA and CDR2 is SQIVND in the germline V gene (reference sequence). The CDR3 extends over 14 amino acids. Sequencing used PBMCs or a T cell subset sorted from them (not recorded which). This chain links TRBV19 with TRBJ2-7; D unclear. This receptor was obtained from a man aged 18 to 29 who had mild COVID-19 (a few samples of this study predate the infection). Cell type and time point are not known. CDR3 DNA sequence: TGTGCCAGTAGTGCGCCAGCCCCCTCCTACGAGCAGTACTTC. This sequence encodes CASSAPAPSYEQYF.